The 20 T cell receptor beta chains listed next were all sequenced from one sample in a study of T cell responses to AZD1222 COVID-19 vaccine. The repertoire was sequenced with immunoSEQ multiplex PCR; TCRdb's copy has only in-frame clones and lacks some. The data contain about 140,000 clones, approximately 90% of them seen just once; the ten biggest clones take up roughly 1.7%. Sequences were derived from peripheral blood, sampled 28 days after the second AZD1222 dose. The receptors were sampled from an adult who received the AZD1222 COVID-19 vaccine.

The V and J genes are TRBV6-5 and TRBJ1-2; TRBD1 matches at 9 bases. The CDR3 is 15 amino acids. Germline CDR1 and CDR2: MNHEY and SVGAGI. J lost 5 bases, V lost 5 bases, and 9 bases had no gene match. CDR3 sequence reads: CASSPNLGTGYGYTF. The CDR3 nucleotides read TGTGCCAGCAGTCCCAACCTCGGGACAGGGTATGGCTACACCTTC.

The chain recombines TRBV30 with TRBJ2-1; 16 nucleotides agree with TRBD2. The germline V gene has CDR1 GTSNPN and CDR2 SVGIG (reference sequence). This CDR3 spans 15 amino acids. Losses at the gene ends were 4 bases for V and 9 bases for J; bases not matched to a gene: 6. CDR3 residues: CAWIGTSGRALEQFF. CDR3 sequence (DNA): TGTGCCTGGATAGGGACTAGCGGGAGGGCCCTTGAGCAGTTCTTC.

This chain uses TRBV5-1 with TRBJ1-4; D is possibly TRBD1 (6 bases). V was trimmed by 0 bases and J by 8 bases, leaving 17 bases between them. CDR1 and CDR2 (germline): SGHRS, YFSETQ. This CDR3 comprises 16 residues. CDR3 bases: TGCGCCAGCAGCTTGGAGGGCCCACAGGGTACAGAAAAACTGTTTTTT. Protein product: CASSLEGPQGTEKLFF.

This rearrangement joins TRBV14 to TRBJ1-2; D is unresolved. The length of the CDR3 is 14 residues. The V gene's germline CDR1 is SGHDN and CDR2 FVKESK. V was shortened by 1 base and J by 4 bases, with 10 bases between the two germline ends. CDR3 region: CASSQAGSGYGYTF. The CDR3 DNA reads TGTGCCAGCAGCCAAGCTGGGAGTGGCTATGGCTACACCTTC.

Notes on this clone: An end of the junction differs from the germline gene, which may be a read error. The genes are TRBV11-2 and TRBJ2-3; D possibly corresponds to TRBD2 (6 bases). Germline-derived CDR1 and CDR2 are SGHAT and FQNNGV. The CDR3 sequence is 17 residues long. The CDR3: CASSAYLRGGRRDTQYF. CDR3 DNA: TGTGCCAGCAGCGCATACTTGAGAGGAGGGAGACGAGATACACAGTATTTT.

The V gene is TRBV29-1, the J gene TRBJ2-3; 7 bases map to TRBD1. Germline CDR1 reads SQVTM; CDR2 reads ANQGSEA. After removal of 6 bases from V and 3 bases from J, the junction contained 12 bases not matched to a gene. The CDR3 has 15 residues. The CDR3 nucleotides read TGCAGCGTCCCAAAGGGACAGTGGGGGACAGATACGCAGTATTTT. Its translation: CSVPKGQWGTDTQYF.

The J gene is TRBJ1-1, the V gene TRBV28; possible D gene TRBD1, 5 bases. Germline lookup yields CDR1 MDHEN and CDR2 SYDVKM. Trimming left V 2 bases short and J 2 bases short, with 15 bases between. This CDR3 region has 16 residues. The CDR3 here is CASSLSPGTFNTEAFF. CDR3 in DNA: TGTGCCAGCAGTTTAAGCCCAGGGACCTTTAACACTGAAGCTTTCTTT.

The V and J genes are TRBV21-1 and TRBJ2-3. TRBV21-1 is classified as a pseudogene. This CDR3 is 17 amino acids long. The CDR3 DNA is TGTGCCAGCAGCAAAGCGCTGGGAGGGGGCCGCACAGATACGCAGTATTTT. Translated: CASSKALGGGRTDTQYF.

This clone was counted a single time. This specimen includes other DNA sequences encoding the same CDR3. The rearrangement joins TRBV5-1 to TRBJ2-7; D may match TRBD1 or TRBD2 (5 bases each). The CDR3 spans 15 residues. Trimming removed 0 bases from V and 0 bases from J, with 10 bases in between. The germline V gene has CDR1 SGHRS and CDR2 YFSETQ. The CDR3 DNA sequence: TGCGCCAGCAGCTTGGGGGACCGGAGCTCCTACGAGCAGTACTTC. Translating it yields CASSLGDRSSYEQYF.

The V and J genes are TRBV18 and TRBJ2-2; D is undetermined. Germline-derived CDR1 and CDR2 are KGHSH and LQKENI. Trimming shortened V by 1 base and J by 3 bases, and 12 bases separated the two germline ends. CDR3 size: 16 residues. This CDR3 is CASSPQGSSDTGELFF. The CDR3 nucleotides read TGTGCCAGCTCACCACAGGGTAGTTCCGACACCGGGGAGCTGTTTTTT. Supplemented by reference TRBV18 and TRBJ2-2, the full variable domain reads NAGVMQNPRHLVRRRGQEARLRCSPMKGHSHVYWYRQLPEEGLKFMVYLQKENIIDESGMPKERFSAEFPKEGPSILRIQQVVRGDSAAYFCASSPQGSSDTGELFFGEGSRLTVL.

This clone has more than one count but fewer than ten. The chain joins TRBV5-4 to TRBJ1-6; D may be TRBD1 (6 bases). The V end was cut by 0 bases, the J end by 5 bases, with 6 bases between. The CDR3 is 14 residues long. Looked up from germline, CDR1 is SGHNT and CDR2 is YYREEE (reference sequence). The CDR3 reads CASSLDRDNSPLHF. CDR3 nucleotides: TGTGCCAGCAGCTTGGACAGGGATAATTCACCCCTCCACTTT.

This rearrangement joins TRBV6-5 to TRBJ2-7; possibly TRBD1 or TRBD2 for D (5 bases each). This CDR3 contains 15 residues. V gave up 4 bases and J gave up 0 bases, with 13 bases separating them. Germline values: CDR1 MNHEY, CDR2 SVGAGI. CDR3 nucleotide sequence: TGTGCCAGCAGTTCTCGTGGGGGTCCCTCCTACGAGCAGTACTTC. Protein: CASSSRGGPSYEQYF.

Notes on this clone: Germline is not matched at one junction end, which may reflect a read error. The rearrangement links TRBV7-7 to TRBJ2-3, with D tentatively TRBD1 (5 bases). Germline V gene sequence: CDR1 SSHAT, CDR2 FNYEAQ (reference sequence). There are 11 residues in the CDR3. DNA of the CDR3: TGTGCTAGCAGCCAGGGAGATACGCAGTATTTT. This gives the protein CASSQGDTQYF.

The chain has TRBV7-9 and TRBJ1-4; D call uncertain. This CDR3 is 14 amino acids long. Germline assignment: CDR1 SEHNR and CDR2 FQNEAQ (reference sequence). V lost 6 bases and J lost 8, with 16 bases in between. For the CDR3, the DNA is TGTGCCAGCAGGGCCGGGTATCGTGGGGAAAAACTGTTTTTT. Translating it yields CASRAGYRGEKLFF.

The chain carries TRBV19 and TRBJ1-1; D might be TRBD1 (6 bases). The V and J ends lost 8 bases and 0 bases respectively, with 13 bases between them. The germline V gene has CDR1 LNHDA and CDR2 SQIVND (reference sequence). The CDR3 covers 14 residues. The CDR3 reads CASHRANMNTEAFF. DNA for the CDR3: TGTGCCAGTCACAGGGCTAATATGAACACTGAAGCTTTCTTT.

CDR3 residues: CAWGTFVQTGGGYTF. The CDR3 DNA reads TGTGCCTGGGGTACTTTCGTCCAGACAGGGGGCGGCTACACCTTC. The chain has TRBV30 and TRBJ1-2; 10 nucleotides align to TRBD1. The junction had 14 bases not matched to a gene; V was cut back by 5 bases and J by 8 bases. The CDR3 has 15 residues. CDR1 and CDR2 (germline): GTSNPN, SVGIG (reference sequence). The complete variable domain, with remaining parts taken from reference TRBV30 and TRBJ1-2, reads SQTIHQWPATLVQPVGSPLSLECTVEGTSNPNLYWYRQAAGRGLQLLFYSVGIGQISSEVPQNLSASRPQDRQFILSSKKLLLSDSGFYLCAWGTFVQTGGGYTFGSGTRLTVV.

This chain joins TRBV18 and TRBJ2-3; no clear D gene. This CDR3 comprises 14 residues. CDR1 and CDR2 (germline): KGHSH, LQKENI. The V end was cut by 0 bases, the J end by 2 bases, with 6 bases between. The CDR3 is CASSPPLVTDTQYF. The CDR3 region has the DNA TGTGCCAGCTCACCACCGTTGGTCACAGATACGCAGTATTTT.

This clone was recorded only once. This chain links TRBV11-2 with TRBJ1-2; perhaps TRBD1 as D (6 bases). There are 16 residues in the CDR3. Per the germline V gene, CDR1 is SGHAT and CDR2 is FQNNGV. The V end lost 4 bases, the J end lost 8 bases, and 23 bases lay between the germline ends. Here the CDR3 DNA reads TGTGCCAGCAGCTCTATGACGGGACAAGTCCTTAGAGGCTACACCTTC. Encoded protein: CASSSMTGQVLRGYTF.

CDR3 in amino acids: CSVGPIGGQDGTDTQYF. DNA of the CDR3: TGCAGCGTTGGCCCTATCGGGGGCCAGGACGGCACAGATACGCAGTATTTT. The V and J genes are TRBV29-1 and TRBJ2-3; D assignment may be TRBD1 or TRBD2 (6 bases each). The germline V gene has CDR1 SQVTM and CDR2 ANQGSEA. CDR3 size: 17 residues. V dropped 4 bases and J dropped 1 base, with 21 bases sitting between them.

This chain joins TRBV3-1 (or the pseudogene TRBV3-2) and TRBJ2-7, with 13 nucleotides matching TRBD2. V trimming: 4 bases; J trimming: 5 bases; junction bases outside the gene matches: 2. The CDR3 sequence is 14 residues long. Germline lookup yields CDR1 LGHDT and CDR2 YNNKEL (reference sequence). Here the CDR3 reads CASSPGTSGNEQYF. The CDR3 nucleotides are TGTGCCAGCAGCCCAGGGACTAGCGGGAACGAGCAGTACTTC.